This TCR beta chain was sequenced during a study of beta chain features in type 1 diabetes. Overall study context: The study examined 90 million to 130 million sorted cells across all samples. Findings and caveats of the study: Whether TCRB rearrangement is influenced by HLA type was left unresolved in this analysis. Shorter TCRB CDR3s, moderately but significantly so, were found in Type 1 diabetes patients in all four CD4+ subsets. Insertions were fewer and deletions more numerous at VDJ junctions in type 1 diabetes patients.

This clone was seen a handful of times. Antigen unknown. This CDR3 is 13 amino acids long. Germline V lookup: CDR1 SQVTM, CDR2 ANQGSEA. The V end was cut by 4 bases, the J end by 4 bases, with 13 bases between. Expressed TCRB transcripts were sequenced, since all the RNA that had been isolated was reverse transcribed. The assay was immunoSEQ multiplex PCR, and TCRdb's table has in-frame clones only and misses some. Of around 430,000 clones in the sample, over 25% were seen once. The rearrangement uses TRBV29-1 and TRBJ2-5; tentatively, D is TRBD1 (5 bases). The TCR originated in a man between 18 and 29 years old in good health. Sequences were obtained from naive CD4+ T cells from blood. The CDR3 here is CSVASGPRETQYF. Written as DNA, the CDR3 is TGCAGCGTTGCTTCAGGGCCCCGAGAGACCCAGTACTTC.